This TCR beta chain was profiled in a study of blood T cell repertoires in COVID-19. Clones were sequenced by immunoSEQ multiplex PCR, and TCRdb holds only the in-frame ones, with some missing. Of approximately 160,000 clones listed, around 82% are singletons. The germline V gene has CDR1 SNHLY and CDR2 FYNNEI. Trimming took off 2 bases at V and 5 bases at J, with 12 bases between the two ends. The CDR3 length is 14 residues. The TCR sequence derives from a man in his late teens or twenties with active or convalescent COVID-19. The rearrangement joins TRBV2 to TRBJ2-5, with D perhaps TRBD2 (5 bases). Specimen: peripheral blood. CDR3 sequence (DNA): TGTGCCAGCAGTGAAACGAGGGTTCGGGAGACCCAGTACTTC. The encoded protein is CASSETRVRETQYF.